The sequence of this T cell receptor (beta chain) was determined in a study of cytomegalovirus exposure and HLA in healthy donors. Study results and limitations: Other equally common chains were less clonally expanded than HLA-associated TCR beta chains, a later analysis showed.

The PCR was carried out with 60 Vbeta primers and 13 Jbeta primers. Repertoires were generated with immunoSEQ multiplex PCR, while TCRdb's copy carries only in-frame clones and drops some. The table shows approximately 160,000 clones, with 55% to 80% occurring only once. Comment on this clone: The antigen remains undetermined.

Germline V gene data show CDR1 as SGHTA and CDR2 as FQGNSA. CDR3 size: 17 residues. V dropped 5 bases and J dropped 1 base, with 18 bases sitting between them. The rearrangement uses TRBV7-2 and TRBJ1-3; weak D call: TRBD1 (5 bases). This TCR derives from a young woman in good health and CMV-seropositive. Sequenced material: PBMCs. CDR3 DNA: TGTGCCAGCAGCCCCGCGCGACCAGGGTTATCTGGAAACACCATATATTTT. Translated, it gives CASSPARPGLSGNTIYF.